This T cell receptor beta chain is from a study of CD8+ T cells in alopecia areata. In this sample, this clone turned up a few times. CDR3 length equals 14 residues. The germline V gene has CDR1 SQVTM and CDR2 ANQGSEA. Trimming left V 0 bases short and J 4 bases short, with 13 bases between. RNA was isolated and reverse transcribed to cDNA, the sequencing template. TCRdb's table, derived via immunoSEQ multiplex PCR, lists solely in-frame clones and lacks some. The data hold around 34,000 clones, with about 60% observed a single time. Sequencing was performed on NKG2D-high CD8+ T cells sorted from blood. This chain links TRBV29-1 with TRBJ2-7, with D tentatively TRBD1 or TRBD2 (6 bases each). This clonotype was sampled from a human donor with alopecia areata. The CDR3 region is CSVEDRTGAYEQYF. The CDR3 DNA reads TGCAGCGTTGAAGATAGGACGGGGGCGTACGAGCAGTACTTC.